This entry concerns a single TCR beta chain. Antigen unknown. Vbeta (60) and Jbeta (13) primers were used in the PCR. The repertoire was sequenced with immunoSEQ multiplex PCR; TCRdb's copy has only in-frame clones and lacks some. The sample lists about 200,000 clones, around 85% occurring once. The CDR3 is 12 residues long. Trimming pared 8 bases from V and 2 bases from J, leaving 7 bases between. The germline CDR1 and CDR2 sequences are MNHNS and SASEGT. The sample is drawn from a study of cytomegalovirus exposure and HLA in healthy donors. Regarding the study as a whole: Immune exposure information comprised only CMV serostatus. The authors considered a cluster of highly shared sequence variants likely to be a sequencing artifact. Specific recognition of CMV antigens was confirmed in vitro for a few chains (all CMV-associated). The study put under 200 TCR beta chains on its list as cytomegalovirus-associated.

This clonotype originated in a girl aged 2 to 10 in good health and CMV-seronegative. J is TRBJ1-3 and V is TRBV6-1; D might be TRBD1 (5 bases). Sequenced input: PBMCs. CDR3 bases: TGTGCCAGCCAGGGAACTGGAAACACCATATATTTT. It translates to CASQGTGNTIYF.